This T cell receptor (beta chain) was recovered during a study of CD8 T cells in ankylosing spondylitis. General study points: A TCR beta motif of under 10 highly homologous variants seemed to mark ankylosing spondylitis blood.

CDR1 and CDR2 from the germline V gene are SGHTA and FQGNSA. V lost 2 bases to trimming and J lost 4 bases, with 14 bases between them. The CDR3 sequence is 15 residues long. This clonotype turned up a few times. Antigen unknown. MiXCR was run by TCRdb on the 5' RACE reads, yielding one entry per CDR3 protein. Of about 330,000 distinct CDR3 sequences listed, less than 10% are singletons. The material sequenced was blood, either unsorted or a sorted T cell fraction (not recorded which). The origin of this receptor is a male donor with ankylosing spondylitis. The J gene is TRBJ1-1, the V gene TRBV7-2; TRBD1 might be the D (5 bases). The CDR3 region is CASSLFPGLPTEAFF. DNA of the CDR3: TGTGCCAGCAGCTTATTCCCAGGGTTGCCCACTGAAGCTTTCTTT.